Presented here are 21 T cell receptor beta chains from one specimen sequenced in a study of a mutant IDH1 vaccine in newly diagnosed glioma. TCRdb keeps only in-frame clones here, not all; method: immunoSEQ multiplex PCR. This table has tens of thousands of clones, about 65% appearing once. These receptors have no known antigen. Time point given: week 47, end of study. Mutant IDH1 20-mer peptide, at 300 ug, made up each vaccine dose, with topical imiquimod. The starting material was peripheral blood mononuclear cells (PBMCs), obtained from a glioma patient whose treatment included an IDH1 peptide vaccine. These receptors were collected from a man in his forties with glioma. Some clones in this sample may be carry-over from other donors' samples.

CDR3 sequence (DNA): TGTGCCAGCAGCCGGGGGTGGGGGGGCCAAGAGCAGTACTTC. It translates to CASSRGWGGQEQYF. The V gene is TRBV5-8, the J gene TRBJ2-7, with D possibly TRBD2 on 7 matching bases. Between the trimmed V and J ends, which lost 4 bases and 7 bases, there was a span of 18 bases. Germline lookup yields CDR1 SGHTS and CDR2 YDEGEE. The CDR3 runs 14 residues.

This sequence joins TRBV23-1 and TRBJ2-7, with 9 bases matching TRBD1. TRBV23-1 is designated an ORF whose function remains uncertain. The CDR3 sequence is 13 residues long. V gave up 10 bases and J gave up 3 bases; unmatched junction bases: 7. In DNA, the CDR3 is TGCGCCATCTTGTGGACAGGGGTCTACGAGCAGTACTTC. Amino acid sequence: CAILWTGVYEQYF.

This clone was picked up a small number of times. The V and J genes are TRBV7-2 and TRBJ2-5; D might be TRBD1 or TRBD2, each matching 6 bases. Germline V gene sequence: CDR1 SGHTA, CDR2 FQGNSA. The V and J ends lost 7 bases and 2 bases respectively, with 11 bases between them. The CDR3 is made up of 13 amino acids. The CDR3 is CASTRGPQETQYF. The CDR3 DNA is TGTGCCAGCACCCGGGGGCCGCAAGAGACCCAGTACTTC. The variable domain in full, with the rest retrieved from reference TRBV7-2 and TRBJ2-5, is GAGVSQSPSNKVTEKGKDVELRCDPISGHTALYWYRQSLGQGLEFLIYFQGNSAPDKSGLPSDRFSAERTGGSVSTLTIQRTQQEDSAVYLCASTRGPQETQYFGPGTRLLVL.

This clone was counted a single time. The CDR3 coding sequence is TGTGCCAGTACCCCGGGACTAGCTGGCGGGGAGCTGTTTTTT. As protein: CASTPGLAGGELFF. The V and J genes are TRBV19 and TRBJ2-2, with 9 positions matching TRBD2. Germline CDR1 reads LNHDA; CDR2 reads SQIVND (reference sequence). Trimming removed 7 bases from V and 7 bases from J; junction bases left unmatched: 7. The CDR3 is made up of 14 amino acids.

The V gene is TRBV6-5, the J gene TRBJ2-7; 10 bases fit TRBD1. Trimming at V came to 4 bases and at J to 7 bases, leaving 10 bases not matched to a gene. The CDR3 has 15 amino acids. Per germline, CDR1 MNHEY and CDR2 SVGAGI. Here the CDR3 DNA reads TGTGCCAGCAGTTCTTGGGGGACAGGGGATAGGGAGCAGTACTTC. It specifies CASSSWGTGDREQYF.

This chain connects TRBV7-9 to TRBJ2-7; 8 bases line up with TRBD1. Germline CDR1 SEHNR, CDR2 FQNEAQ (reference sequence). Losses at the gene ends were 6 bases for V and 5 bases for J; bases not matched to a gene: 12. The CDR3 has 15 residues. The CDR3: CASRPRGTGWHEQYF. CDR3 DNA sequence: TGTGCCAGCAGACCCCGGGGGACAGGTTGGCACGAGCAGTACTTC.

The J gene is TRBJ2-2, the V gene TRBV19, with D perhaps given as TRBD1 or TRBD2 (5 bases each). The CDR3 runs 15 residues. CDR1 and CDR2 from the germline V gene are LNHDA and SQIVND (reference sequence). Between the trimmed V and J ends, which lost 10 bases and 5 bases, there was a span of 20 bases. The CDR3 coding sequence is TGTGCCACCGGGGATTTCCGAGAGGGGACCGGGGAGCTGTTTTTT. It translates to CATGDFREGTGELFF. The complete variable domain, with remaining parts taken from reference TRBV19 and TRBJ2-2, reads DGGITQSPKYLFRKEGQNVTLSCEQNLNHDAMYWYRQDPGQGLRLIYYSQIVNDFQKGDIAEGYSVSREKKESFPLTVTSAQKNPTAFYLCATGDFREGTGELFFGEGSRLTVL.

This chain links TRBV12-5 with TRBJ1-5, with 9 bases lining up with TRBD1. CDR1 and CDR2 (germline): LGHNT, FRNRAP. There are 15 residues in the CDR3. V lost 7 bases and J lost 2; bases outside the gene matches: 6. The CDR3 nucleotides are TGTGCTAGTGCCACGACAGGGGGAGGCAATCAGCCCCAGCATTTT. Translated: CASATTGGGNQPQHF.

DNA of the CDR3: TGTGCCAGCGTCCCGTCGGACAGGGCATCTTCTGGCTACACCTTC. The encoded protein is CASVPSDRASSGYTF. The chain employs TRBV6-1 and TRBJ1-2; 8 bases are shared with TRBD1. With 8 bases clipped from V and 7 bases from J, the junction kept 15 bases outside the gene matches. Germline assignment: CDR1 MNHNS and CDR2 SASEGT. The CDR3 totals 15 residues.

A few counts support this clone. The V and J genes are TRBV28 and TRBJ1-1; D uncertain. The CDR3 consists of 14 residues. V dropped 3 bases and J dropped 6 bases, with 14 bases sitting between them. The V gene's germline CDR1 is MDHEN and CDR2 SYDVKM. CDR3 nucleotide sequence: TGTGCCAGCAGTTTGGAGATGGACGGCGCTGAAGCTTTCTTT. This gives the protein CASSLEMDGAEAFF.

The V gene is TRBV5-1, the J gene TRBJ2-2, with unresolved D. Per germline, CDR1 SGHRS and CDR2 YFSETQ. This CDR3 has 18 amino acids. The V and J ends lost 4 bases and 0 bases respectively, with 19 bases between them. The CDR3 reads CASSALLGAAPNTGELFF. CDR3 DNA sequence: TGCGCCAGCAGCGCTCTCCTCGGTGCGGCCCCGAACACCGGGGAGCTGTTTTTT.

This clone has more than one count but fewer than ten. In nucleotides, the CDR3 is TGTGCCAGCAGCCCAAACCCCAGGGAGTTGGATTCACCCCTCCACTTT. Its translation: CASSPNPRELDSPLHF. This rearrangement joins TRBV5-8 to TRBJ1-6; the D gene is possibly TRBD1 (5 bases). The CDR3 covers 16 residues. V lost 4 bases to trimming and J lost 8 bases, with 19 bases between them. From germline, CDR1 is SGHTS and CDR2 YDEGEE.

This chain uses TRBV5-8 with TRBJ1-3; 7 nucleotides agree with TRBD1. CDR3 length: 15 amino acids. Losses at the gene ends were 5 bases for V and 0 bases for J; bases not matched to a gene: 5. Per germline, CDR1 SGHTS and CDR2 YDEGEE. The CDR3 nucleotides read TGTGCCAGCAGTTCGGGACAGATCTCTGGAAACACCATATATTTT. It translates to CASSSGQISGNTIYF.

The chain uses TRBV10-2 and TRBJ2-4; D not resolved. The CDR3 contains 17 residues. CDR1 and CDR2 from the germline V gene are WSHSY and SAAADI. Trimming took 5 bases from V and 0 from J, leaving 17 bases between them. The CDR3 region has the DNA TGCGCCAGCAGTTGGGCGAGTAGGGCGCTAGCCAAAAACATTCAGTACTTC. Its translation: CASSWASRALAKNIQYF.

CDR3 in DNA: TGTGCCAGCAGCTCTGGCAACCGGAGAGCTAACTATGGCTACACCTTC. Its protein product is CASSSGNRRANYGYTF. The J gene is TRBJ1-2, the V gene TRBV7-9, with no clear D. This CDR3 is built from 16 residues. Trimming removed 4 bases from V and 0 bases from J, with 15 bases in between. Germline CDR1 SEHNR, CDR2 FQNEAQ (reference sequence).

This chain connects TRBV5-6 to TRBJ1-1; D call uncertain. Germline CDR1 is SGHDT and CDR2 is YYEEEE. The CDR3 is 13 residues long. Trimming left V 0 bases short and J 1 base short, with 4 bases between. For the CDR3, the DNA is TGTGCCAGCAGCTTGGGGTGGAACACTGAAGCTTTCTTT. It translates to CASSLGWNTEAFF.

This clone is a singleton in its sample. The rearrangement joins TRBV7-8 to TRBJ2-5, with D hard to call. Germline V gives CDR1 SGHVS, CDR2 FQNEAQ. CDR3 length: 16 amino acids. Trimming shortened V by 5 bases and J by 5 bases, and 21 bases separated the two germline ends. CDR3 nucleotides: TGTGCCAGCAGCCCAGACCCCCGCTCGAGGCGTGAGACCCAGTACTTC. This codes for CASSPDPRSRRETQYF.

The V gene is TRBV10-3, the J gene TRBJ2-5; D gene ambiguous. CDR1 ENHRY and CDR2 SYGVKD come from the germline V gene. This CDR3 spans 15 amino acids. The V gene lost 2 bases and the J gene lost 3 bases, with 13 bases spanning the gap. The CDR3 protein is CAISEGPGLKETQYF. The CDR3 DNA reads as TGTGCCATCAGTGAGGGTCCGGGCCTTAAAGAGACCCAGTACTTC.

The chain employs TRBV29-1 and TRBJ2-2; the D is unclear. Trimming took off 4 bases at V and 2 bases at J, with 8 bases between the two ends. Per germline, CDR1 SQVTM and CDR2 ANQGSEA. CDR3 length: 13 amino acids. CDR3 bases: TGCAGCGTTGCCATTTACAACACCGGGGAGCTGTTTTTT. Translated, it gives CSVAIYNTGELFF.

The gene calls are TRBV6-5 and TRBJ1-5; D is possibly TRBD1 (5 bases). V shed 9 bases and J shed 4 bases, with 7 bases lying between them. Germline V gives CDR1 MNHEY, CDR2 SVGAGI. The CDR3 is made up of 11 amino acids. In DNA, the CDR3 is TGTGCCAGTGGACAAAATCAGCCCCAGCATTTT. Its translation: CASGQNQPQHF.

V gene TRBV19 combines with J gene TRBJ1-2; 9 nucleotides align to TRBD1. The CDR3 has 17 residues. Trimming cost V 3 bases and J 2 bases; bases outside gene matches: 10. Germline CDR1 is LNHDA and CDR2 is SQIVND (reference sequence). For the CDR3, the DNA is TGTGCCAGTAGTATTGTAGGACAGGGGAAATGGAACTATGGCTACACCTTC. It encodes CASSIVGQGKWNYGYTF.